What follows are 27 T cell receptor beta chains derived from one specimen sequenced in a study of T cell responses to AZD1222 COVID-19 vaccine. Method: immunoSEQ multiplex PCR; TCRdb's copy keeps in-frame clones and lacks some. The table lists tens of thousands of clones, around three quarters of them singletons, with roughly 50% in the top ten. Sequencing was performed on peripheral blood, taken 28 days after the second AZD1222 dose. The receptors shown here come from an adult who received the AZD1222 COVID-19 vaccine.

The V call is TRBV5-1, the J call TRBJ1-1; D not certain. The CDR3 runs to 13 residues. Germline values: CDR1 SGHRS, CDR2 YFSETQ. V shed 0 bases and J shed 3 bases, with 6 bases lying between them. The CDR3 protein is CASSLGEDTEAFF. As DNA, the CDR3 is TGCGCCAGCAGCTTGGGAGAGGACACTGAAGCTTTCTTT.

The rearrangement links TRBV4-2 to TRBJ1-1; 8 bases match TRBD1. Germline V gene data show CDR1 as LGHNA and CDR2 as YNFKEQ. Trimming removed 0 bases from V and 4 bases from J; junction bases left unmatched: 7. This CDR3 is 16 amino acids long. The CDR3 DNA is TGTGCCAGCAGCCAAGATCAGGGGGCCAGGGGCACTGAAGCTTTCTTT. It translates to CASSQDQGARGTEAFF.

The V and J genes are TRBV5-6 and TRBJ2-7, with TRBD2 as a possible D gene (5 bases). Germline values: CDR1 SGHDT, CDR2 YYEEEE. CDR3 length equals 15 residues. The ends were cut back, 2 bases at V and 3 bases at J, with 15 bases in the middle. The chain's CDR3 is CASSFVLVGDYEQYF. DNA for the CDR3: TGTGCCAGCAGCTTTGTCCTTGTCGGGGACTACGAGCAGTACTTC. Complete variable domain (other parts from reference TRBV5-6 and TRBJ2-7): DAGVTQSPTHLIKTRGQQVTLRCSPKSGHDTVSWYQQALGQGPQFIFQYYEEEERQRGNFPDRFSGHQFPNYSSELNVNALLLGDSALYLCASSFVLVGDYEQYFGPGTRLTVT.

This CDR3 reads CASSGVRDTDTQYF. DNA for the CDR3: TGTGCCAGCTCAGGGGTTCGGGACACAGATACGCAGTATTTT. V and J are TRBV18 and TRBJ2-3; D might be TRBD2 (5 bases). V lost 5 bases and J lost 2, with 11 bases in between. The CDR3 loop spans 14 amino acids. The germline gives CDR1 KGHSH, CDR2 LQKENI.

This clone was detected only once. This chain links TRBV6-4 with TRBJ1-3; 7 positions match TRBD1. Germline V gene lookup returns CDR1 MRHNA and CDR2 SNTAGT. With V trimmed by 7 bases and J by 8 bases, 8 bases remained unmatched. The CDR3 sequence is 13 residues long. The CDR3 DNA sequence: TGTGCCAGCAAAGACAGGGTGAGGTACACCATATATTTT. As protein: CASKDRVRYTIYF.

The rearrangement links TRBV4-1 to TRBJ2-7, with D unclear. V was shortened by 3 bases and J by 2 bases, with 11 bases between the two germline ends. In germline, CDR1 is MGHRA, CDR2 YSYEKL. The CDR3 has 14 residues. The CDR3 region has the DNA TGCGCCAGCAGCCACCCAGGCGACACCTACGAGCAGTACTTC. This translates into CASSHPGDTYEQYF.

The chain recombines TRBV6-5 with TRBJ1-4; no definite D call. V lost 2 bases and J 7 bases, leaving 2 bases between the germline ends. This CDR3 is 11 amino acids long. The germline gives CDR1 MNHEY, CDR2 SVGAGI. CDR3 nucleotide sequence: TGTGCCAGCAGTTACGGTGAAAAACTGTTTTTT. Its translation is CASSYGEKLFF.

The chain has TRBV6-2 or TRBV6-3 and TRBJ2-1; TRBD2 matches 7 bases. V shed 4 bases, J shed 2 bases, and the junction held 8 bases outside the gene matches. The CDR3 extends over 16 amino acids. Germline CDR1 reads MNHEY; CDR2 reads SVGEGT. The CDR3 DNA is TGTGCCAGCAGTTCTGTCTCGGGGACTACCTACAATGAGCAGTTCTTC. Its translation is CASSSVSGTTYNEQFF.

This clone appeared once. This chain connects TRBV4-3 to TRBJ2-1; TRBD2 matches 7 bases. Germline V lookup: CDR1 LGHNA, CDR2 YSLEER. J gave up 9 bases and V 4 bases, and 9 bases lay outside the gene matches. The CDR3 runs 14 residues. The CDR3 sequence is CASSPQGLSSEQFF. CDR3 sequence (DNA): TGCGCCAGCAGCCCGCAGGGACTATCATCTGAGCAGTTCTTC.

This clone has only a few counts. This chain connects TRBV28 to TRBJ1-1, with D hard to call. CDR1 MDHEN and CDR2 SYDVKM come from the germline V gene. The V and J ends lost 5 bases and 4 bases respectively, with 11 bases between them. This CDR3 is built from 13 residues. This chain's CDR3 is CASSAWEGTEAFF. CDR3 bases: TGTGCCAGCAGTGCCTGGGAAGGCACTGAAGCTTTCTTT.

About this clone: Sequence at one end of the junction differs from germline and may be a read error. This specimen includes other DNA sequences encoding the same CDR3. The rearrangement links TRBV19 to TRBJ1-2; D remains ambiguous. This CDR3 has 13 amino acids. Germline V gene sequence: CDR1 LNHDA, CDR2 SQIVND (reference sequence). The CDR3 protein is CASRGSLNYGYTF. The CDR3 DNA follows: TGTGCCTCGCGCGGCAGCCTTAACTATGGCTACACCTTT.

The CDR3 spells CASGSGITYEQYF. The CDR3 nucleotides are TGTGCCAGCGGCTCGGGTATAACCTACGAGCAGTACTTC. The V and J genes are TRBV6-5 and TRBJ2-7; D unresolved. V lost 8 bases, J lost 2 bases, and 13 bases lay in between. Germline V gives CDR1 MNHEY, CDR2 SVGAGI. This CDR3 is built from 13 residues.

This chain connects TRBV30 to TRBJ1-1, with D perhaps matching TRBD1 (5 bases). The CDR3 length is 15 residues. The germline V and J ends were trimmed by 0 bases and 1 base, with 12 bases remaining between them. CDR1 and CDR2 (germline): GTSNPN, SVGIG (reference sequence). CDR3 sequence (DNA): TGTGCCTGGAGTGTACGGGACCCTTGGAACACTGAAGCTTTCTTT. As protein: CAWSVRDPWNTEAFF.

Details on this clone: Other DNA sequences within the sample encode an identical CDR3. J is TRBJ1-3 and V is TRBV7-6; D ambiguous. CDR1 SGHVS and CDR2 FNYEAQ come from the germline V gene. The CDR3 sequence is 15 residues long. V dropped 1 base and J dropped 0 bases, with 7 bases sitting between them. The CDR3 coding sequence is TGTGCCAGCAGCTTAGACGGAAACTCTGGAAACACCATATATTTT. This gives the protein CASSLDGNSGNTIYF.

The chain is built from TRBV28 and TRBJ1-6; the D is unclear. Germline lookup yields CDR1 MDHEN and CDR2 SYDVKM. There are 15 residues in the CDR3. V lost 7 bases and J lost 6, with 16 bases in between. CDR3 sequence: CASIRTATSNSPLHF. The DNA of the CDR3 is TGTGCCAGCATTCGGACGGCCACCAGTAATTCACCCCTCCACTTT.

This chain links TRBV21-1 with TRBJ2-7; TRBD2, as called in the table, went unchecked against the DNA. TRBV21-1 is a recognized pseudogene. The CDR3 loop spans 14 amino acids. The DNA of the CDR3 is TGTGCCAGCAGCAAAGCGGCAGCGGGCTACGAGCAGTACTTC. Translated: CASSKAAAGYEQYF.

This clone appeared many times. The CDR3 coding sequence is TGTGCCAGTACCGCAGGGGCCGCAGGGACCCAGTACTTC. Amino acid sequence: CASTAGAAGTQYF. The chain recombines TRBV19 with TRBJ2-5; D is perhaps TRBD1 (6 bases). Germline V gives CDR1 LNHDA, CDR2 SQIVND (reference sequence). CDR3 length: 13 amino acids. V dropped 7 bases and J dropped 7 bases, with 16 bases sitting between them.

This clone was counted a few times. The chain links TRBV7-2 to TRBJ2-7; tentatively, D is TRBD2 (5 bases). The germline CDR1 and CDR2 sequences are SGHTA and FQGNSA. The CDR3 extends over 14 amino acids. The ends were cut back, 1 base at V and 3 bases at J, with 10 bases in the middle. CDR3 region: CASSLGQEVYEQYF. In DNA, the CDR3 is TGTGCCAGCAGCTTAGGGCAGGAGGTCTACGAGCAGTACTTC.

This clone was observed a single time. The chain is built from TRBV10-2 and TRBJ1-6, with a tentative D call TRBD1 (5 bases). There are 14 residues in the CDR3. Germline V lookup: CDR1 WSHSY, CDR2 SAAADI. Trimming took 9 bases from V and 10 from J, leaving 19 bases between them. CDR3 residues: CASLGPGPGSPLHF. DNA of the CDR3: TGCGCCAGTCTGGGGCCGGGGCCTGGGTCACCCCTCCACTTT.

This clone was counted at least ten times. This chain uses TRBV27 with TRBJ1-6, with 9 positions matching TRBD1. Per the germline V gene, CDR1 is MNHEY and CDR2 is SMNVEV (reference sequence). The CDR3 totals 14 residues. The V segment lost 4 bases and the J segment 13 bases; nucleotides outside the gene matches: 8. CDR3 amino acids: CASSYGQGIIPLHF. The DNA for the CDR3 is TGTGCCAGCAGTTACGGACAGGGGATAATCCCCCTCCACTTT.

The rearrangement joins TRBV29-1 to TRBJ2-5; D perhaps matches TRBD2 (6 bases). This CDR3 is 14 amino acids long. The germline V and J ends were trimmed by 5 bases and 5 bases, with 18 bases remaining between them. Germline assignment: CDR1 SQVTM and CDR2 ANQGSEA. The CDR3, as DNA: TGCAGCGTTTTCACTATGGAGGGCCGGGAGACCCAGTACTTC. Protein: CSVFTMEGRETQYF.

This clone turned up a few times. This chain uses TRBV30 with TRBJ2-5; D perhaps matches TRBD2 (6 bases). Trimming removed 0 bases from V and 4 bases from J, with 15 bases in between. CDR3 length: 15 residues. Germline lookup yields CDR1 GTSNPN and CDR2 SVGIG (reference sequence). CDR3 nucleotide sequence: TGTGCCTGGAGTGTCGTGGGGAGGCTAGGAGAGACCCAGTACTTC. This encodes CAWSVVGRLGETQYF.

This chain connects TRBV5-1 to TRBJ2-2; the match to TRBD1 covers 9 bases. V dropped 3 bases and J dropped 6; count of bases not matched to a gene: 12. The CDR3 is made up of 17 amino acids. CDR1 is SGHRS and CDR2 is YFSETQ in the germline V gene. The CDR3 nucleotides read TGCGCCAGCAGCTGGGGGCTACAGGGGGCGCTTGCCGGGGAGCTGTTTTTT. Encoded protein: CASSWGLQGALAGELFF. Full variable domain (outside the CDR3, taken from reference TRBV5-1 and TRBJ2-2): KAGVTQTPRYLIKTRGQQVTLSCSPISGHRSVSWYQQTPGQGLQFLFEYFSETQRNKGNFPGRFSGRQFSNSRSEMNVSTLELGDSALYLCASSWGLQGALAGELFFGEGSRLTVL.

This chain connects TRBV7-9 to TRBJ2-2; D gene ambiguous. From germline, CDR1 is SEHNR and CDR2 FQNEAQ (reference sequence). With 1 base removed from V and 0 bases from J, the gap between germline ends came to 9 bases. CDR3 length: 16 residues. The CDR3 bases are TGTGCCAGCAGCTTAGGAGGCTGGACGAACACCGGGGAGCTGTTTTTT. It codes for CASSLGGWTNTGELFF. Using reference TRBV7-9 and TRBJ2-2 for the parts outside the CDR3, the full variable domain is DTGVSQNPRHKITKRGQNVTFRCDPISEHNRLYWYRQTLGQGPEFLTYFQNEAQLEKSRLLSDRFSAERPKGSFSTLEIQRTEQGDSAMYLCASSLGGWTNTGELFFGEGSRLTVL.

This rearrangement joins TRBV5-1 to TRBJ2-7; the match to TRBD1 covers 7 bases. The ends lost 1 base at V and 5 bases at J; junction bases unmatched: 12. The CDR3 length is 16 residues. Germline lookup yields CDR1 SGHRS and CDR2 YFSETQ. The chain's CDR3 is CASSLRPGQIKDEQYF. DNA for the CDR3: TGCGCCAGCAGCTTGAGACCGGGACAGATTAAAGACGAGCAGTACTTC.

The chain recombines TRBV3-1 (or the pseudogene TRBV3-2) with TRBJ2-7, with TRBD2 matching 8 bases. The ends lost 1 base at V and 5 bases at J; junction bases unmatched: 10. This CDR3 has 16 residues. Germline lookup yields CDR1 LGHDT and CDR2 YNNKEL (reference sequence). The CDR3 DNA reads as TGTGCCAGCAGCCAAGGCGCCGGGACTAGATCCCACGAGCAGTACTTC. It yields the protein CASSQGAGTRSHEQYF.

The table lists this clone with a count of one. CDR3 amino acids: CAWVEGHGGVGSFNTEAFF. The CDR3, as DNA: TGTGCCTGGGTAGAGGGACACGGGGGCGTAGGGTCTTTTAACACTGAAGCTTTCTTT. The chain links TRBV30 to TRBJ1-1, with D tentatively TRBD1 (6 bases). The germline V gene has CDR1 GTSNPN and CDR2 SVGIG (reference sequence). V dropped 5 bases and J dropped 2 bases, with 30 bases sitting between them. The CDR3 runs 19 residues.